What follows are 27 T cell receptor beta chains derived from one specimen sequenced in a study of blood T cell repertoires in COVID-19. Method: immunoSEQ multiplex PCR; TCRdb's copy keeps in-frame clones and lacks some. The profile shows about 110,000 clones, 81% of them singletons. What was sequenced was peripheral blood. These receptor sequences come from a man older than 75 with acute or convalescent COVID-19.

This chain joins TRBV28 and TRBJ1-5; D gene unclear. The CDR3 consists of 14 residues. V dropped 2 bases and J dropped 0 bases, with 5 bases sitting between them. The germline V gene has CDR1 MDHEN and CDR2 SYDVKM. DNA of the CDR3: TGTGCCAGCAGTTTACGTCGTAGCAATCAGCCCCAGCATTTT. It is translated as CASSLRRSNQPQHF.

The chain links TRBV28 to TRBJ2-7; no definite D call. From germline, CDR1 is MDHEN and CDR2 SYDVKM. Between the trimmed V and J ends, which lost 3 bases and 1 base, there was a span of 13 bases. The CDR3 totals 15 residues. The DNA of the CDR3 is TGTGCCAGCAGTTTTAAGCGACCTCTATCCTACGAGCAGTACTTC. Translated, it gives CASSFKRPLSYEQYF.

The rearrangement joins TRBV6-5 to TRBJ2-7; D call uncertain. Germline-derived CDR1 and CDR2 are MNHEY and SVGAGI. The CDR3 sequence is 15 residues long. The V end was cut by 0 bases, the J end by 3 bases, with 12 bases between. DNA for the CDR3: TGTGCCAGCAGTTACTCGAAAGCGAGCCGCTACGAGCAGTACTTC. Protein product: CASSYSKASRYEQYF.

V is TRBV7-9 and J is TRBJ2-5; 12 nucleotides align to TRBD2. From germline, CDR1 is SEHNR and CDR2 FQNEAQ (reference sequence). This CDR3 spans 17 amino acids. Trimming took 2 bases from V and 4 from J; bases not matched to a gene: 8. CDR3 sequence: CASSLRASGRVAETQYF. CDR3 nucleotide sequence: TGTGCCAGCAGCTTAAGGGCTAGCGGGAGGGTGGCAGAGACCCAGTACTTC.

Only one count was recorded for this clone. The genes are TRBV18 and TRBJ2-1; 8 bases map to TRBD1. The V segment lost 6 bases and the J segment 13 bases; nucleotides outside the gene matches: 5. CDR1 KGHSH and CDR2 LQKENI come from the germline V gene. This CDR3 spans 11 amino acids. CDR3 bases: TGTGCCAGCTCGCCCGGGACAGGACAGTTCTTC. This sequence encodes CASSPGTGQFF.

This clone has just a few counts. V and J are TRBV28 and TRBJ1-2; 7 bases fit TRBD1. The CDR3 loop spans 13 amino acids. Trimming cost V 5 bases and J 8 bases; bases outside gene matches: 8. Germline V lookup: CDR1 MDHEN, CDR2 SYDVKM. Here the CDR3 reads CASSTTGSRGYTF. The CDR3 bases are TGTGCCAGCAGTACGACAGGGTCGAGGGGCTACACCTTC.

This chain uses TRBV29-1 with TRBJ2-2; D is perhaps TRBD1 (6 bases). The germline gives CDR1 SQVTM, CDR2 ANQGSEA. CDR3 length: 17 residues. Trimming removed 0 bases at V and 6 bases at J, with 20 bases between. This CDR3 reads CSVEDPVEGRGAGELFF. DNA of the CDR3: TGCAGCGTTGAAGATCCGGTAGAGGGCAGGGGCGCCGGGGAGCTGTTTTTT.

The chain employs TRBV7-2 and TRBJ2-1, with 10 bases fitting TRBD2. V dropped 4 bases and J dropped 5; count of bases not matched to a gene: 5. The CDR3 is 15 residues long. Germline loops: CDR1 SGHTA, CDR2 FQGNSA. The CDR3 loop is CASSSGTSANNEQFF. CDR3 in DNA: TGTGCCAGCAGCTCCGGGACTAGCGCTAACAATGAGCAGTTCTTC.

The rearrangement joins TRBV2 to TRBJ2-3; 10 positions agree with TRBD1. This CDR3 is 17 amino acids long. CDR1 is SNHLY, CDR2 FYNNEI, per germline. Losses at the gene ends were 2 bases for V and 4 bases for J; bases not matched to a gene: 9. For the CDR3, the DNA is TGTGCCAGCAGTGAAAAAGGTTTGGGACAGGGGCCAGATACGCAGTATTTT. Protein product: CASSEKGLGQGPDTQYF. Filled out from reference TRBV2 and TRBJ2-3, the complete variable domain reads EPEVTQTPSHQVTQMGQEVILRCVPISNHLYFYWYRQILGQKVEFLVSFYNNEISEKSEIFDDQFSVERPDGSNFTLKIRSTKLEDSAMYFCASSEKGLGQGPDTQYFGPGTRLTVL.

The rearrangement joins TRBV9 to TRBJ1-6, with TRBD1 matching 8 bases. Germline CDR1 is SGDLS and CDR2 is YYNGEE. The CDR3 length is 16 residues. Unmatched junction bases numbered 2, after V lost 0 bases and J lost 3 bases. The CDR3 is CASSVDRGDYNSPLHF. The CDR3 coding sequence is TGTGCCAGCAGCGTAGACAGGGGGGACTATAATTCACCCCTCCACTTT.

The rearrangement uses TRBV10-3 and TRBJ2-7; possible D gene TRBD1, 6 bases. The CDR3 sequence is 13 residues long. Germline CDR1 and CDR2: ENHRY and SYGVKD. V lost 4 bases, J lost 3 bases, and 10 bases lay in between. The CDR3 region has the DNA TGTGCCATCAGTGGACAGGTTTACTACGAGCAGTACTTC. This sequence encodes CAISGQVYYEQYF.

This chain joins TRBV29-1 and TRBJ2-2, with TRBD2 as a possible D gene (6 bases). Germline loops: CDR1 SQVTM, CDR2 ANQGSEA. The CDR3 sequence is 12 residues long. V was cut by 6 bases and J by 4 bases, with 9 bases left in between. CDR3 nucleotides: TGCAGCGTAGGAGGGGCCACCGGGGAGCTGTTTTTT. It encodes CSVGGATGELFF.

The rearrangement uses TRBV11-3 and TRBJ2-1, with 11 nucleotides matching TRBD2. CDR1 is SGHNT, CDR2 YENEEA, per germline. The ends lost 3 bases at V and 7 bases at J; junction bases unmatched: 5. This CDR3 spans 15 amino acids. CDR3 in DNA: TGTGCCAGCAGCTTGTTAGCGGGAGGGGCAAATGAGCAGTTCTTC. Protein sequence: CASSLLAGGANEQFF.

The chain has TRBV5-6 and TRBJ1-1, with a tentative D call TRBD1 (6 bases). V lost 2 bases, J lost 1 base, and 18 bases lay in between. CDR3 size: 17 residues. Looked up from germline, CDR1 is SGHDT and CDR2 is YYEEEE. The CDR3 region has the DNA TGTGCCAGCAGCTTCTCAGGGGTATTAGGTAGGAACACTGAAGCTTTCTTT. Protein product: CASSFSGVLGRNTEAFF.

V is TRBV19 and J is TRBJ2-6, with D unresolved. In germline, CDR1 is LNHDA, CDR2 SQIVND (reference sequence). The CDR3 runs to 14 residues. V gave up 7 bases and J gave up 2 bases, with 9 bases separating them. The CDR3 protein is CASTLGAGANVLTF. In nucleotides, the CDR3 is TGTGCCAGTACCCTCGGAGCTGGGGCCAACGTCCTGACTTTC. Full variable domain (remainder filled in from reference TRBV19 and TRBJ2-6): DGGITQSPKYLFRKEGQNVTLSCEQNLNHDAMYWYRQDPGQGLRLIYYSQIVNDFQKGDIAEGYSVSREKKESFPLTVTSAQKNPTAFYLCASTLGAGANVLTFGAGSRLTVL.

The chain has TRBV6-7 and TRBJ1-4; D is possibly TRBD1 (6 bases). TRBV6-7 is an ORF, and what it does is uncertain. The CDR3 covers 17 residues. V lost 8 bases and J lost 0, with 19 bases in between. The DNA of the CDR3 is TGTGCCAGCTCTTACGAGGCTAGACAGGCAACTAATGAAAAACTGTTTTTT. Translated, it gives CASSYEARQATNEKLFF.

The V call is TRBV7-6, the J call TRBJ2-1; a possible D gene is TRBD1 (5 bases). Germline V gene sequence: CDR1 SGHVS, CDR2 FNYEAQ. Trimming took off 3 bases at V and 3 bases at J, with 6 bases between the two ends. This CDR3 has 13 amino acids. The CDR3: CASSFDSYNEQFF. In DNA form, the CDR3 reads TGTGCCAGCAGCTTCGACAGCTACAATGAGCAGTTCTTC.

This clone showed up just once. This chain links TRBV14 with TRBJ1-6, with a possible D match to TRBD1 (5 bases). V lost 3 bases and J 9 bases, leaving 12 bases between the germline ends. The CDR3 extends over 14 amino acids. In germline, CDR1 is SGHDN, CDR2 FVKESK. CDR3 coding DNA: TGTGCCAGCAGCCACAGGGCAAGTTTTTCACCCCTCCACTTT. Amino acids: CASSHRASFSPLHF.

The genes are TRBV6-2 or TRBV6-3 and TRBJ1-1; 7 positions agree with TRBD1. The J segment lost 0 bases and the V segment lost 2 bases, leaving 3 bases of the junction unmatched. Per germline, CDR1 MNHEY and CDR2 SVGEGT. The CDR3 totals 15 residues. The CDR3 region is CASSYRQGVNTEAFF. The CDR3 DNA reads as TGTGCCAGCAGTTACCGTCAGGGGGTGAACACTGAAGCTTTCTTT.

The J gene is TRBJ2-1, the V gene TRBV18; D is possibly TRBD1 (6 bases). The CDR3 runs 12 residues. Germline-derived CDR1 and CDR2 are KGHSH and LQKENI. V gave up 6 bases and J gave up 14 bases, with 17 bases separating them. The CDR3 reads CASSRGSGVEFF. DNA of the CDR3: TGTGCCAGCTCCCGGGGCTCAGGGGTGGAGTTCTTC.

This chain uses TRBV13 with TRBJ2-1; D may be TRBD2 (5 bases). Germline values: CDR1 PRHDT, CDR2 FYEKMQ (reference sequence). This CDR3 has 14 amino acids. The V gene lost 7 bases and the J gene lost 4 bases, with 14 bases spanning the gap. The CDR3 protein is CASTLFGDYNEQFF. As DNA, the CDR3 is TGTGCCAGCACCCTCTTCGGGGATTACAATGAGCAGTTCTTC.

The CDR3 region is CASSPRRQGLANEKLFF. CDR3 sequence (DNA): TGTGCCAGCAGCCCTAGGAGACAGGGCCTGGCTAATGAAAAACTGTTTTTT. This chain links TRBV14 with TRBJ1-4, with 7 bases fitting TRBD1. J was trimmed by 3 bases and V by 4 bases; bases with no gene match: 11. The CDR3 sequence is 17 residues long. Germline V gene lookup returns CDR1 SGHDN and CDR2 FVKESK.

The V call is TRBV29-1, the J call TRBJ2-1; 10 bases are shared with TRBD2. V was clipped by 5 bases and J by 4 bases; unmatched bases: 8. The CDR3 runs 15 residues. Germline lookup yields CDR1 SQVTM and CDR2 ANQGSEA. The DNA for the CDR3 is TGCAGCGTTCTTAGGACTAGCGGAGGTTACAATGAGCAGTTCTTC. Translating gives CSVLRTSGGYNEQFF.

This chain links TRBV5-1 with TRBJ1-5; D might be TRBD1 (6 bases). Germline V gene sequence: CDR1 SGHRS, CDR2 YFSETQ. Trimming removed 5 bases from V and 6 bases from J, with 12 bases in between. The CDR3 is 13 amino acids. CDR3 in amino acids: CASSREGGQPQHF. Here the CDR3 DNA reads TGCGCCAGCAGTAGGGAGGGGGGTCAGCCCCAGCATTTT.

V gene TRBV5-5 combines with J gene TRBJ1-1; TRBD1 matches 10 bases. Germline V gene lookup returns CDR1 SGHKS and CDR2 YYEKEE (reference sequence). The CDR3 length is 16 residues. Trimming at V came to 4 bases and at J to 0 bases, leaving 6 bases not matched to a gene. CDR3 DNA: TGTGCCAGCAGCAAGCGACAGGGGGCCCTGAACACTGAAGCTTTCTTT. It specifies CASSKRQGALNTEAFF.

The genes are TRBV19 and TRBJ1-1; D is possibly TRBD1 (6 bases). The CDR3 length is 15 residues. V was clipped by 6 bases and J by 1 base, with 15 bases between them. Germline assignment: CDR1 LNHDA and CDR2 SQIVND (reference sequence). The CDR3 loop is CASRVVQGRNTEAFF. In nucleotides, the CDR3 is TGTGCCAGTAGAGTTGTTCAGGGGAGGAACACTGAAGCTTTCTTT.

On this clone itself: At one end, the junction sequence differs from germline, possibly due to a read error. This chain links TRBV7-7 with TRBJ2-5; the match to TRBD2 covers 10 bases. The CDR3 is made up of 14 amino acids. Germline loops: CDR1 SSHAT, CDR2 FNYEAQ (reference sequence). CDR3 protein: CASSLGLAAETQYF. CDR3 bases: TGTGCTAGCAGCTTAGGACTAGCGGCGGAGACCCAGTACTTC.